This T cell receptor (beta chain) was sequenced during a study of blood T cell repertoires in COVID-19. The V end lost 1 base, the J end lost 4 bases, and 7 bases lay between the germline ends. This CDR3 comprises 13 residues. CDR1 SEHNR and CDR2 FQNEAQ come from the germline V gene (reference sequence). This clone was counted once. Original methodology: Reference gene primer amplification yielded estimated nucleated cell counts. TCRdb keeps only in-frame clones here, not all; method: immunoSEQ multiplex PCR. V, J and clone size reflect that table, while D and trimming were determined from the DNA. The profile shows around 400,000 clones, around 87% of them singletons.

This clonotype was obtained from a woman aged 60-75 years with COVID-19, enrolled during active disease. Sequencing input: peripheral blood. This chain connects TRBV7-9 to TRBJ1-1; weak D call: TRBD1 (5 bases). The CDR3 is CASSLGGFTEAFF. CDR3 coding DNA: TGTGCCAGCAGCTTAGGGGGCTTCACTGAAGCTTTCTTT.